The T cell receptor (beta chain) described here comes from a study of T-cell reconstitution after alpha-beta-depleted transplantation in children. The J segment lost 9 bases and the V segment lost 6 bases, leaving 13 bases of the junction unmatched. The CDR3 has 17 residues. Germline CDR1 and CDR2: MGHDK and SYGVNS. For TCRbeta, the library was prepared with unique molecular identifiers. MiXCR, applied by TCRdb to the PCR reads, yields one record per CDR3 protein. The table has about 340,000 distinct CDR3 sequences, roughly 15% seen once. The chain joins TRBV25-1 to TRBJ2-1; TRBD2 matches at 14 bases. The material sequenced was PBMCs, taken from the stem cell graft. The source is a human donor who donated a stem cell graft to a child with Fanconi anemia. CDR3 in amino acids: CASSPGLAGGRVSEQFF. The CDR3, as DNA: TGTGCCAGCAGCCCAGGACTAGCGGGGGGCCGGGTTTCTGAGCAGTTCTTC. Filled out from reference TRBV25-1 and TRBJ2-1, the complete variable domain reads EADIYQTPRYLVIGTGKKITLECSQTMGHDKMYWYQQDPGMELHLIHYSYGVNSTEKGDLSSESTVSRIRTEHFPLTLESARPSHTSQYLCASSPGLAGGRVSEQFFGPGTRLTVL.